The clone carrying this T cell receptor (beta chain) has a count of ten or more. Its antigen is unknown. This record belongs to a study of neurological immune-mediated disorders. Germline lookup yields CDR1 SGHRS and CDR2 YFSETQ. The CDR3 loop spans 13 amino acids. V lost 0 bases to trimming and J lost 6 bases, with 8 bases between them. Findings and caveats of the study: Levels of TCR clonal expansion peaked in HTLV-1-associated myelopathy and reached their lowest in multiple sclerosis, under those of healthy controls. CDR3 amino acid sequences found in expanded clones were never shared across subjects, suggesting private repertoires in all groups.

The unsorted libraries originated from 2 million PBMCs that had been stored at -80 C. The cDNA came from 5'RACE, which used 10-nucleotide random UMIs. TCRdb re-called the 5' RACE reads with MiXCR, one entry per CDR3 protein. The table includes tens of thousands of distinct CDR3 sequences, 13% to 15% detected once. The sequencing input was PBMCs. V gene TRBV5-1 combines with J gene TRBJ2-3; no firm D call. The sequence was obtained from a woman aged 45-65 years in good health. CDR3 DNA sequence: TGCGCCAGCAGCTTGGACGCTATTGATACGCAGTATTTT. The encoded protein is CASSLDAIDTQYF.